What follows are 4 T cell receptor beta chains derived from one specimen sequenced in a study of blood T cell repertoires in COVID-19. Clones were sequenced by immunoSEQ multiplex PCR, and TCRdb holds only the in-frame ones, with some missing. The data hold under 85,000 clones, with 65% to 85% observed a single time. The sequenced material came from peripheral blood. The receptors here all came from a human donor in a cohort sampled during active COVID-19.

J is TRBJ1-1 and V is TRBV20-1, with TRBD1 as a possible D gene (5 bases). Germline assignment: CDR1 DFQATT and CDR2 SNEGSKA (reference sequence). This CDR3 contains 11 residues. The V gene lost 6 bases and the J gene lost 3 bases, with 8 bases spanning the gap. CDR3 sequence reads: CSAGGDTEAFF. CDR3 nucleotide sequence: TGCAGTGCAGGAGGGGACACTGAAGCTTTCTTT.

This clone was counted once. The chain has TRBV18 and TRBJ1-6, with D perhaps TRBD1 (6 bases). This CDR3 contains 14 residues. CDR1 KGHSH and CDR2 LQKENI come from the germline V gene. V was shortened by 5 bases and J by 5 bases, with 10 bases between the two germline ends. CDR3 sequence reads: CASSRTENNSPLHF. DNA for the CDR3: TGTGCCAGCTCAAGGACAGAAAATAATTCACCCCTCCACTTT.

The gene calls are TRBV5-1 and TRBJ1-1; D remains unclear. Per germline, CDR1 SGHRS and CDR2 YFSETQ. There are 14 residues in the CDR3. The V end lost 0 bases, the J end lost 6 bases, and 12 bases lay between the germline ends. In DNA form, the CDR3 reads TGCGCCAGCAGCTTGGATGCGCCGCCCTCTGAAGCTTTCTTT. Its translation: CASSLDAPPSEAFF.

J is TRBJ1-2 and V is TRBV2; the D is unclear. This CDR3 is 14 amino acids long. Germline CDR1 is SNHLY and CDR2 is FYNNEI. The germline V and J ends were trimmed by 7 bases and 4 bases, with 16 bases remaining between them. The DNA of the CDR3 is TGTGCCAGCATGAGGGAGGGTACCTTCTATGGCTACACCTTC. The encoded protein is CASMREGTFYGYTF. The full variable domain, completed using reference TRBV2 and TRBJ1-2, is EPEVTQTPSHQVTQMGQEVILRCVPISNHLYFYWYRQILGQKVEFLVSFYNNEISEKSEIFDDQFSVERPDGSNFTLKIRSTKLEDSAMYFCASMREGTFYGYTFGSGTRLTVV.